What follows are 24 T cell receptor beta chains derived from one specimen sequenced in a study of blood T cell repertoires in COVID-19. The protocol was immunoSEQ multiplex PCR, while the TCRdb copy is restricted to in-frame clones and leaves out a portion. This sample has hundreds of thousands of clones, with roughly 90% found just once. The sequencing input was PBMCs or T cells enriched from blood (not recorded which). These receptors came from a woman aged 40 to 55 who had recovered from COVID-19.

CDR3 in amino acids: CASSWTDSGNTIYF. DNA of the CDR3: TGTGCCAGCAGTTGGACAGACTCTGGAAACACCATATATTTT. V gene TRBV6-2 or TRBV6-3 combines with J gene TRBJ1-3; D might be TRBD1 (6 bases). CDR3 length: 14 amino acids. Germline assignment: CDR1 MNHEY and CDR2 SVGEGT. V was shortened by 4 bases and J by 0 bases, with 7 bases between the two germline ends.

The chain employs TRBV3-1 (or the pseudogene TRBV3-2) and TRBJ2-1, with D possibly being TRBD1 (5 bases). The germline gives CDR1 LGHDT, CDR2 YNNKEL (reference sequence). This CDR3 is built from 15 residues. The ends were cut back, 0 bases at V and 2 bases at J, with 8 bases in the middle. CDR3 region: CASSQEVTAYNEQFF. The CDR3 DNA follows: TGTGCCAGCAGCCAAGAGGTGACAGCCTACAATGAGCAGTTCTTC.

CDR3 amino acids: CASRFTGTAYGYTF. The CDR3 nucleotides are TGTGCCAGCAGATTCACCGGGACAGCCTATGGCTACACCTTC. The J gene is TRBJ1-2, the V gene TRBV6-5; TRBD1 aligns across 7 bases. This CDR3 is built from 14 residues. Germline CDR1 reads MNHEY; CDR2 reads SVGAGI. V was clipped by 6 bases and J by 4 bases; unmatched bases: 8.

The genes are TRBV9 and TRBJ1-1, with unresolved D. The V end lost 4 bases, the J end lost 0 bases, and 10 bases lay between the germline ends. The CDR3 spans 14 residues. CDR1 is SGDLS and CDR2 is YYNGEE in the germline V gene. This CDR3 reads CASSPLTMNTEAFF. CDR3 sequence (DNA): TGTGCCAGCAGCCCACTGACAATGAACACTGAAGCTTTCTTT.

The chain combines TRBV27 with TRBJ2-3; 8 bases line up with TRBD2. The CDR3 length is 17 residues. Germline assignment: CDR1 MNHEY and CDR2 SMNVEV (reference sequence). V was clipped by 6 bases and J by 5 bases; unmatched bases: 16. The CDR3 reads CASSFSLGGGGGDTQYF. For the CDR3, the DNA is TGTGCCAGCAGCTTCTCCCTCGGGGGGGGCGGAGGAGATACGCAGTATTTT.

The chain combines TRBV5-5 with TRBJ1-4; D may be TRBD1 (5 bases). The CDR3 runs 16 residues. Germline V gives CDR1 SGHKS, CDR2 YYEKEE (reference sequence). The V gene lost 4 bases and the J gene lost 1 base, with 14 bases spanning the gap. The DNA for the CDR3 is TGTGCCAGCAGCCCAGACAGCCTGCAAACTAATGAAAAACTGTTTTTT. Protein sequence: CASSPDSLQTNEKLFF.

This chain joins TRBV11-2 and TRBJ1-2, with D possibly matching TRBD1 (6 bases). From germline, CDR1 is SGHAT and CDR2 FQNNGV. This CDR3 contains 14 residues. V was shortened by 1 base and J by 2 bases, with 8 bases between the two germline ends. The CDR3 DNA sequence: TGTGCCAGCAGCTTAGCCAGGGGAAACTATGGCTACACCTTC. Residues: CASSLARGNYGYTF.

A word on this clone: Within the sample, other DNA sequences also encode this same CDR3. This CDR3 is CASSLASYNEQFF. CDR3 nucleotides: TGTGCCAGCAGCTTAGCTAGCTACAATGAGCAGTTCTTC. The V gene is TRBV11-3, the J gene TRBJ2-1; D is unresolved. CDR3 length: 13 amino acids. V was clipped by 1 base and J by 3 bases, with 4 bases between them. CDR1 and CDR2 from the germline V gene are SGHNT and YENEEA.

J is TRBJ1-5 and V is TRBV10-2; D is unclear. This CDR3 has 14 residues. Germline CDR1 WSHSY, CDR2 SAAADI. V was cut by 6 bases and J by 0 bases, with 9 bases left in between. The CDR3 region has the DNA TGCGCCAGCAGGGACTCGTATAGCAATCAGCCCCAGCATTTT. As protein: CASRDSYSNQPQHF.

This clone was detected once. The chain recombines TRBV7-2 with TRBJ1-5; D gene ambiguous. Deletions cut 1 base from V and 7 bases from J, with 11 bases between. The CDR3 sequence is 14 residues long. Looked up from germline, CDR1 is SGHTA and CDR2 is FQGNSA. The CDR3 DNA follows: TGTGCCAGCAGCTTAGGGCAGGTTGGGCAGCCCCAGCATTTT. Protein sequence: CASSLGQVGQPQHF.

This chain uses TRBV7-9 with TRBJ2-2; 8 bases are shared with TRBD2. CDR1 SEHNR and CDR2 FQNEAQ come from the germline V gene (reference sequence). CDR3 length equals 16 residues. Trimming at V came to 4 bases and at J to 2 bases, leaving 6 bases not matched to a gene. In DNA, the CDR3 is TGTGCCAGCAGCTCCTATAGCGGGGCTAACACCGGGGAGCTGTTTTTT. Amino acid sequence: CASSSYSGANTGELFF.

This chain connects TRBV20-1 to TRBJ2-5; D might be TRBD1 (6 bases). The CDR3 is 15 residues long. With 3 bases removed from V and 4 bases from J, the gap between germline ends came to 18 bases. Germline V gives CDR1 DFQATT, CDR2 SNEGSKA (reference sequence). The CDR3 DNA sequence: TGCAGTGCTAGTCCGAACAGGGATTTCGGAGAGACCCAGTACTTC. Protein sequence: CSASPNRDFGETQYF.

The V call is TRBV7-2, the J call TRBJ2-5, with TRBD2 matching over 14 bases. V lost 1 base, J lost 7 bases, and 8 bases stayed unmatched. CDR1 is SGHTA and CDR2 is FQGNSA in the germline V gene. The CDR3 extends over 17 amino acids. The CDR3 coding sequence is TGTGCCAGCAGCTTAGGGGGACTAGCGGGGGCCCACCGGACCCAGTACTTC. It is translated as CASSLGGLAGAHRTQYF.

The chain couples TRBV11-2 to TRBJ2-1, with 8 bases identical to TRBD1. The CDR3 has 15 amino acids. Trimming took 5 bases from V and 4 from J; bases not matched to a gene: 7. Germline lookup yields CDR1 SGHAT and CDR2 FQNNGV. The CDR3 here is CASSPRTGKYNEQFF. DNA of the CDR3: TGTGCCAGCAGCCCCCGGACAGGGAAATACAATGAGCAGTTCTTC.

The V gene is TRBV19, the J gene TRBJ1-5; D not resolved. Per germline, CDR1 LNHDA and CDR2 SQIVND (reference sequence). The V gene lost 6 bases and the J gene lost 5 bases, with 14 bases spanning the gap. This CDR3 contains 14 residues. The CDR3 DNA follows: TGTGCCAGTAGGGCTGAATTAGAGGATCAGCCCCAGCATTTT. Residues: CASRAELEDQPQHF.

The V call is TRBV28, the J call TRBJ2-7; weak D call: TRBD2 (5 bases). Deletions cut 5 bases from V and 10 bases from J, with 15 bases between. There are 12 residues in the CDR3. Germline CDR1 is MDHEN and CDR2 is SYDVKM. The CDR3 DNA sequence: TGTGCCAGCAGTGGAGGTTTGGTCCATCAGTACTTC. It codes for CASSGGLVHQYF.

The chain uses TRBV19 and TRBJ2-3; tentative D call: TRBD2 (6 bases). Trimming cost V 3 bases and J 12 bases, with 13 bases left between them. The CDR3 consists of 12 residues. Per the germline V gene, CDR1 is LNHDA and CDR2 is SQIVND (reference sequence). DNA for the CDR3: TGTGCCAGTAGTATTATTCCGGGACTTCAGTATTTT. The encoded protein is CASSIIPGLQYF.

This sequence joins TRBV15 and TRBJ2-3; 7 bases map to TRBD2. CDR3 length: 16 amino acids. Trimming took 1 base from V and 0 from J; bases not matched to a gene: 4. The V gene's germline CDR1 is LNHNV and CDR2 YYDKDF (reference sequence). The CDR3 region is CATSRGGEGSTDTQYF. Here the CDR3 DNA reads TGTGCCACCAGCAGAGGAGGGGAGGGGAGCACAGATACGCAGTATTTT.

This clone was detected only a few times. CDR3 DNA sequence: TGTGCCAGCAGCTCCCGGACTAGCGGGGGCACAGATACGCAGTATTTT. Protein product: CASSSRTSGGTDTQYF. The chain couples TRBV7-6 to TRBJ2-3; 12 bases map to TRBD2. Germline V CDR1 and CDR2: SGHVS, FNYEAQ. The CDR3 has 16 amino acids. Germline trimming cut 4 bases from V and 1 base from J; bases unmatched to any gene: 3.

Turning to this clone: This same CDR3 is encoded by further DNA sequences in the sample. The rearrangement links TRBV9 to TRBJ2-5; D possibly corresponds to TRBD2 (6 bases). The V end lost 2 bases, the J end lost 3 bases, and 8 bases lay between the germline ends. Germline CDR1 SGDLS, CDR2 YYNGEE. CDR3 length equals 13 residues. The CDR3 protein is CASSVGGEETQYF. CDR3 in DNA: TGTGCCAGCAGCGTGGGGGGAGAAGAGACCCAGTACTTC.

The J gene is TRBJ1-2, the V gene TRBV19; D ambiguous. The CDR3 has 19 residues. Germline-derived CDR1 and CDR2 are LNHDA and SQIVND (reference sequence). V dropped 1 base and J dropped 2 bases, with 23 bases sitting between them. For the CDR3, the DNA is TGTGCCAGTAGTATAGGGGTACCGGGAAACTCAAAATGGAACTATGGCTACACCTTC. Translated: CASSIGVPGNSKWNYGYTF.

V usage is TRBV27 and J usage is TRBJ1-5; a possible D gene is TRBD1 (6 bases). Trimming left V 2 bases short and J 4 bases short, with 12 bases between. This CDR3 is 15 amino acids long. The germline V gene encodes CDR1 MNHEY and CDR2 SMNVEV (reference sequence). Written as DNA, the CDR3 is TGTGCCAGCAGTTTAATCGCGGGGGCGAATCAGCCCCAGCATTTT. Residues: CASSLIAGANQPQHF.

The rearrangement joins TRBV5-4 to TRBJ1-6, with 10 bases matching TRBD1. The CDR3 has 16 residues. V was clipped by 5 bases and J by 8 bases; unmatched bases: 10. Germline V lookup: CDR1 SGHNT, CDR2 YYREEE (reference sequence). CDR3 loop: CASSPRTGGTDSPLHF. The CDR3 DNA reads as TGTGCCAGCAGTCCTAGGACAGGGGGAACCGATTCACCCCTCCACTTT.

This clone was seen once. The rearrangement uses TRBV4-3 and TRBJ2-3; D is possibly TRBD2 (5 bases). V lost 1 base and J 8 bases, leaving 10 bases between the germline ends. The CDR3 is 13 residues long. Germline-derived CDR1 and CDR2 are LGHNA and YSLEER. For the CDR3, the DNA is TGCGCCAGCAGCCAAGTGGCAGCGGCTACGCAGTATTTT. It encodes CASSQVAAATQYF.